The present TCR beta chain was sequenced within a study of cytomegalovirus exposure and HLA in healthy donors. Comments on this clone: What it binds is unknown.

PCR involved 60 Vbeta and 13 Jbeta primers. Here immunoSEQ multiplex PCR was the method, and the copy in TCRdb shows in-frame clones only, minus some. The sample has about 38,000 clones; over 60% are singletons. Overall study results and limits: Several V segments, TRBV6-2 and TRBV6-3 among them, could not be told apart and were dropped.

Healthy people donating bone marrow made up the donors. CDR3 length: 15 residues. V was cut by 5 bases and J by 0 bases, with 14 bases left in between. In germline, CDR1 is SGHTA, CDR2 FQGNSA. The sequenced material came from PBMCs. This TCR was recovered from a man younger than 40 in good health and CMV-seronegative. The chain links TRBV7-2 to TRBJ2-7; D possibly corresponds to TRBD2 (5 bases). The CDR3 DNA sequence: TGTGCCAGCAGCCAGCGTATAGCGAGCTCCTACGAGCAGTACTTC. Translated, it gives CASSQRIASSYEQYF.